Following are 20 T cell receptor beta chains from one sample sequenced in a study of T cells after posttransplantation cyclophosphamide. Cells defined as naive were viable CD3+CD4+ or CD3+CD8+ and CCR7+CD45RA+CD45RO-CD95-CD27+CD28+. Sequencing used immunoSEQ multiplex PCR; TCRdb keeps in-frame clones, though not all of them. The repertoire consists of about 20,000 clones, with approximately 98% occurring once and the leading ten covering roughly 0.15%. The sequenced sample was naive CD4+ T cells sorted from PBMCs. The receptors come from a middle-aged man in good health, CMV-negative, and a related stem cell transplant donor.

V gene TRBV5-1 combines with J gene TRBJ2-2; TRBD1 might be the D (6 bases). Germline V gene lookup returns CDR1 SGHRS and CDR2 YFSETQ. The CDR3 is made up of 14 amino acids. Trimming cost V 0 bases and J 8 bases, with 11 bases left between them. The CDR3 loop reads CASSLVQGTGELFF. The CDR3 DNA follows: TGCGCCAGCAGCTTGGTTCAGGGGACGGGGGAGCTGTTTTTT.

V usage is TRBV7-3 and J usage is TRBJ2-3, with TRBD2 identical over 10 bases. Germline CDR1 and CDR2: SGHTA and FQGTGA. Losses at the gene ends were 2 bases for V and 2 bases for J; bases not matched to a gene: 4. This CDR3 contains 16 residues. The CDR3 sequence: CASSLGLAGATDTQYF. The CDR3 bases are TGTGCCAGCAGCTTAGGTCTAGCGGGAGCCACAGATACGCAGTATTTT.

The count of this clone is one. This chain connects TRBV10-1 to TRBJ2-3; a possible D gene is TRBD2 (6 bases). V lost 2 bases to trimming and J lost 5 bases, with 11 bases between them. This CDR3 is 14 amino acids long. Germline CDR1 reads WNHNN; CDR2 reads SYGVQD (reference sequence). DNA of the CDR3: TGCGCCAGCAGTGAGACGGGAGCGCTAGATACGCAGTATTTT. This encodes CASSETGALDTQYF.

This chain joins TRBV7-9 and TRBJ2-5; D might be TRBD2 (6 bases). The CDR3 is made up of 13 amino acids. The V end was cut by 4 bases, the J end by 2 bases, with 8 bases between. CDR1 SEHNR and CDR2 FQNEAQ come from the germline V gene (reference sequence). The CDR3 here is CASSWDSQETQYF. As DNA, the CDR3 is TGTGCCAGCAGCTGGGACTCGCAAGAGACCCAGTACTTC.

The CDR3 DNA is TGTGCCACCTTGGAGAGCGGAGGGGACGTCACAGATACGCAGTATTTT. Its protein product is CATLESGGDVTDTQYF. The chain couples TRBV15 to TRBJ2-3, with a tentative D call TRBD2 (6 bases). Germline-derived CDR1 and CDR2 are LNHNV and YYDKDF (reference sequence). Trimming pared 8 bases from V and 2 bases from J, leaving 20 bases between. This CDR3 contains 16 residues.

V is TRBV14 and J is TRBJ1-2; TRBD1 might be the D (6 bases). The CDR3 extends over 15 amino acids. The germline gives CDR1 SGHDN, CDR2 FVKESK. V lost 4 bases and J lost 6, with 18 bases in between. The CDR3 DNA reads as TGTGCCAGCAGCCCCACAGGGATATGGGACCATGGCTACACCTTC. It specifies CASSPTGIWDHGYTF.

The rearrangement uses TRBV20-1 and TRBJ2-3, with D uncertain. Trimming removed 2 bases from V and 2 bases from J, with 2 bases in between. Germline V gene lookup returns CDR1 DFQATT and CDR2 SNEGSKA (reference sequence). This CDR3 is built from 11 residues. CDR3 amino acids: CSARYTDTQYF. CDR3 DNA sequence: TGCAGTGCTAGATACACAGATACGCAGTATTTT.

The CDR3 DNA reads as TGTGCCAGTACCAGGACAGGGGGGTTGCATGAGCAGTTCTTC. It yields the protein CASTRTGGLHEQFF. The V and J genes are TRBV19 and TRBJ2-1; 10 bases are a match to TRBD1. The trim removed 7 bases at V and 8 bases at J, leaving 8 bases unmatched. There are 14 residues in the CDR3. Germline V CDR1 and CDR2: LNHDA, SQIVND (reference sequence).

The V gene is TRBV25-1, the J gene TRBJ2-1, with TRBD2 identical over 10 bases. With V trimmed by 7 bases and J by 6 bases, 9 bases remained unmatched. This CDR3 has 15 residues. Germline assignment: CDR1 MGHDK and CDR2 SYGVNS. The CDR3 region has the DNA TGTGCCAGCACTTCTAGGACTAGCGGTTTCAATGAGCAGTTCTTC. This codes for CASTSRTSGFNEQFF.

The chain is built from TRBV11-3 and TRBJ2-2, with a possible D match to TRBD1 (6 bases). This CDR3 comprises 16 residues. In germline, CDR1 is SGHNT, CDR2 YENEEA. Trimming stripped 6 bases from V and 4 bases from J, with 18 bases between. CDR3 coding DNA: TGTGCCAGCAGTTTGGGGGACAACGGAGGCACCGGGGAGCTGTTTTTT. Translating gives CASSLGDNGGTGELFF.

This clone was seen just once. The chain uses TRBV5-1 and TRBJ1-4; a weak D match, TRBD1 (6 bases). V dropped 0 bases and J dropped 3 bases, with 6 bases sitting between them. The length of the CDR3 is 14 residues. Germline V gene data show CDR1 as SGHRS and CDR2 as YFSETQ. The CDR3 bases are TGCGCCAGCAGCTTGGGACAGGCTAATGAAAAACTGTTTTTT. It translates to CASSLGQANEKLFF.

V is TRBV5-6 and J is TRBJ1-1, with 9 bases lining up with TRBD1. CDR1 is SGHDT and CDR2 is YYEEEE in the germline V gene. The ends lost 4 bases at V and 0 bases at J; junction bases unmatched: 7. The CDR3 length is 16 residues. The CDR3 coding sequence is TGTGCCAGCAGCGAGTACAGGGGGCCCTTGAACACTGAAGCTTTCTTT. Translated, it gives CASSEYRGPLNTEAFF.

This clone was observed a single time. This sequence joins TRBV27 and TRBJ2-1; perhaps TRBD2 as D (6 bases). The ends were cut back, 5 bases at V and 0 bases at J, with 17 bases in the middle. The CDR3 contains 17 residues. CDR1 and CDR2 from the germline V gene are MNHEY and SMNVEV (reference sequence). The CDR3 DNA reads TGTGCCAGCAGTACCCTAGCGCTAAGGGGCTCCTACAATGAGCAGTTCTTC. It codes for CASSTLALRGSYNEQFF.

The CDR3 protein is CASSLGWGQSTEAFF. CDR3 nucleotide sequence: TGTGCCAGCAGCTTAGGGTGGGGGCAAAGCACTGAAGCTTTCTTT. The chain couples TRBV7-2 to TRBJ1-1; a possible D gene is TRBD1 (6 bases). V was clipped by 1 base and J by 4 bases, with 13 bases between them. This CDR3 is built from 15 residues. Germline V gene data show CDR1 as SGHTA and CDR2 as FQGNSA.

The rearrangement joins TRBV19 to TRBJ2-6; D gene ambiguous. The CDR3 extends over 15 amino acids. Trimming removed 1 base from V and 0 bases from J, with 4 bases in between. Germline assignment: CDR1 LNHDA and CDR2 SQIVND (reference sequence). DNA for the CDR3: TGTGCCAGTAGTATAGGGGCCTCTGGGGCCAACGTCCTGACTTTC. This sequence encodes CASSIGASGANVLTF.

The V gene is TRBV6-1, the J gene TRBJ1-1, with TRBD1 as a possible D gene (5 bases). V was trimmed by 7 bases and J by 5 bases, leaving 14 bases between them. This CDR3 comprises 13 residues. Per germline, CDR1 MNHNS and CDR2 SASEGT. The CDR3 is CASTAQGRTEAFF. The CDR3 nucleotides are TGTGCCAGCACCGCCCAGGGAAGAACTGAAGCTTTCTTT.

J is TRBJ1-4 and V is TRBV30, with D tentatively TRBD1 (6 bases). The CDR3 totals 15 residues. From germline, CDR1 is GTSNPN and CDR2 SVGIG (reference sequence). Trimming took 1 base from V and 0 from J, leaving 9 bases between them. The CDR3 loop reads CAWSEGEATNEKLFF. In nucleotides, the CDR3 is TGTGCCTGGAGTGAGGGGGAAGCAACTAATGAAAAACTGTTTTTT. Complete variable domain (other parts from reference TRBV30 and TRBJ1-4): SQTIHQWPATLVQPVGSPLSLECTVEGTSNPNLYWYRQAAGRGLQLLFYSVGIGQISSEVPQNLSASRPQDRQFILSSKKLLLSDSGFYLCAWSEGEATNEKLFFGSGTQLSVL.

The V call is TRBV6-1, the J call TRBJ2-1, with 13 bases matching TRBD2. This CDR3 is 15 amino acids long. Germline V gene sequence: CDR1 MNHNS, CDR2 SASEGT. Trimming removed 7 bases from V and 3 bases from J; junction bases left unmatched: 3. Here the CDR3 DNA reads TGTGCCAGCAAGGGACTAGCGGGGAACTACAATGAGCAGTTCTTC. Its translation: CASKGLAGNYNEQFF.

This chain connects TRBV28 to TRBJ2-7; 8 nucleotides line up with TRBD2. In germline, CDR1 is MDHEN, CDR2 SYDVKM. V shed 1 base, J shed 2 bases, and the junction held 4 bases outside the gene matches. The CDR3 has 15 residues. The CDR3 loop reads CASSLFPGLAYEQYF. The DNA for the CDR3 is TGTGCCAGCAGTTTATTCCCGGGACTAGCCTACGAGCAGTACTTC.

This clone was detected once. The chain uses TRBV6-1 and TRBJ2-3; 7 positions match TRBD1. Germline V gives CDR1 MNHNS, CDR2 SASEGT. This CDR3 is 15 amino acids long. V lost 6 bases and J lost 1; bases outside the gene matches: 7. The CDR3 DNA reads as TGTGCCAGCAGCTTTCGCCAGGGGGGCACAGATACGCAGTATTTT. Translation gives CASSFRQGGTDTQYF.